This T cell receptor beta chain stems from a study of response to subunit inactivated influenza vaccine. V shed 5 bases, J shed 7 bases, and the junction held 8 bases outside the gene matches. The CDR3 covers 14 residues. The V gene's germline CDR1 is SEHNR and CDR2 FQNEAQ (reference sequence). MiXCR, run by TCRdb on the RT-PCR reads, gives a single entry per CDR3 protein. The data contain some 850,000 distinct CDR3 sequences, around 20% of them singletons. This clonotype was seen only a few times. The sequence was collected from a man between 50 and 59 years old who received an inactivated influenza vaccine. Source: PBMCs from blood, taken more than 4 days after vaccination. The J gene is TRBJ2-5, the V gene TRBV7-9; 9 bases fit TRBD1. The CDR3 region has the DNA TGTGCCAGCAGCCGGGACAGGGATTGGGGGACCCAGTACTTC. As protein: CASSRDRDWGTQYF.